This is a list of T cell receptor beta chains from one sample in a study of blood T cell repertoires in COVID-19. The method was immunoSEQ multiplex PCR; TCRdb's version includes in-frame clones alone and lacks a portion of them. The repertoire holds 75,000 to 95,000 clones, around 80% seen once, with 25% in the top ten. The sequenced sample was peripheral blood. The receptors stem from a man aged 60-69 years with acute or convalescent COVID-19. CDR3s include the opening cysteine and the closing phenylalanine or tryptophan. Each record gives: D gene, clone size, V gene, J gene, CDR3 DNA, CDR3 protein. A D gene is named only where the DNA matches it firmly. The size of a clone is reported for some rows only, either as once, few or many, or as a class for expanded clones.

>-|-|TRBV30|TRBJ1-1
TGTGCCTGGAGCCCGCCCCAGAAACTGAACACTGAAGCTTTCTTT
CAWSPPQKLNTEAFF
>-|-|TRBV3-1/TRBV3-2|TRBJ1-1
TGTGCCAGCAGCCAGAGCGGGTGGGGCTCTGAAGCTTTCTTT
CASSQSGWGSEAFF
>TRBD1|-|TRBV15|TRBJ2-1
TGTGCCACCAGCCCGGGACAGGGTGGGAATGAGCAGTTCTTC
CATSPGQGGNEQFF
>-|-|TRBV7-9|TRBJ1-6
TGTGCCAGCAGCTTAGCGGTGCGGAATTCACCCCTCCACTTT
CASSLAVRNSPLHF
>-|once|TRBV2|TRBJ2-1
TGTGCCAGCTTGAACGGAGGGAGTTTCAATGAGCAGTTCTTC
CASLNGGSFNEQFF
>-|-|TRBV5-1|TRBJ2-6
TGCGCCAGCAGCCCAGGGGGGCTGGGGGCCAACGTCCTGACTTTC
CASSPGGLGANVLTF
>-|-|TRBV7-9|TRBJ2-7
TGTGCCAGCAGCTTAGACGGAGAGGAGTACTTC
CASSLDGEEYF
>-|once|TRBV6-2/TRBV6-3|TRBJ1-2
TGTGCCAGCAGTTACTCGACCGGGTCCTCCAAACCCAACTATGGCTACACCTTC
CASSYSTGSSKPNYGYTF
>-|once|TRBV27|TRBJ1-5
TGTGCCAGCAGCGGGGGATTGGCTCAGCCCCAGCATTTT
CASSGGLAQPQHF
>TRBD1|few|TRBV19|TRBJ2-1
TGTGCCAGTAGTATAAACCCCTTAGACAGGGATGATGAGCAGTTCTTC
CASSINPLDRDDEQFF
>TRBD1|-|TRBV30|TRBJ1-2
TGTGCCTGGAGGCAACCGGGACAGGGGTATGGCTACACCTTC
CAWRQPGQGYGYTF
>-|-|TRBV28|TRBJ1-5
TGTGCCAGCAGCCCAGATTTGTCAGGTCGGAGGGCCCAGCATTTT
CASSPDLSGRRAQHF
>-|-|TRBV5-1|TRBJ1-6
TGCGCCAGCAGCTTGGACATCGGGGGTTTTAATTCACCCCTCCACTTT
CASSLDIGGFNSPLHF
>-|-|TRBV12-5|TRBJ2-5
TGTGCTAGTGGTCTAACGGGGGAGACCCAGTACTTC
CASGLTGETQYF
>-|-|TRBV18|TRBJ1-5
TGTGCCAGCTCACCATTTGGAGGGTCGGCTCAGCCCCAGCATTTT
CASSPFGGSAQPQHF
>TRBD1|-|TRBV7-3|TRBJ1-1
TGTGCCAGCAGCCCCCAGGGGGGCTTGAACACTGAAGCTTTCTTT
CASSPQGGLNTEAFF